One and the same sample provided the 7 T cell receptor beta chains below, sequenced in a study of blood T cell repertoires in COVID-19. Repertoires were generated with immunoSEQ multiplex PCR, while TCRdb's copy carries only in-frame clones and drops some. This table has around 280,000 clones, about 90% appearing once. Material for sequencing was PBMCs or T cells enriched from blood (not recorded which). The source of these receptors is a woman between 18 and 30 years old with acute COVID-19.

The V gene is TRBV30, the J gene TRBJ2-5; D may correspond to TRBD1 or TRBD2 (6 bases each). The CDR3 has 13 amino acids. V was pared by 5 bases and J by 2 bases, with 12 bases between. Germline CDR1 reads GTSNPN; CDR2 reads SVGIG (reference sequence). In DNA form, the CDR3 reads TGTGCCTGGGGGGGGCTACAACAAGAGACCCAGTACTTC. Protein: CAWGGLQQETQYF.

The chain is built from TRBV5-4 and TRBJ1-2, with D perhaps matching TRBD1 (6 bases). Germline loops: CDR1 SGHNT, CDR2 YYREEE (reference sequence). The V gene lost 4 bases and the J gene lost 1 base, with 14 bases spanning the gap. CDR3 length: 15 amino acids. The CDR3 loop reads CASSLQGGDNYGYTF. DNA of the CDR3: TGTGCCAGCAGCCTACAGGGTGGGGATAACTATGGCTACACCTTC.

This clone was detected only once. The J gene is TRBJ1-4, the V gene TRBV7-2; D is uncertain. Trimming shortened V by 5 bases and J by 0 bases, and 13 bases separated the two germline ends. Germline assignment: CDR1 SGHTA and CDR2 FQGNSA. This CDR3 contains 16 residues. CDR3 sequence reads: CASSPTPPATNEKLFF. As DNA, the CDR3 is TGTGCCAGCAGCCCTACCCCACCCGCAACTAATGAAAAACTGTTTTTT.

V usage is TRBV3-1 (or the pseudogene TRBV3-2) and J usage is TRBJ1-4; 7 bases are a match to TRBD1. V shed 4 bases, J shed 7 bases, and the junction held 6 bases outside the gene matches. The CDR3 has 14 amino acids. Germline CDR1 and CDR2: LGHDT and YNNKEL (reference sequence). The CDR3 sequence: CASSPGQFSEKLFF. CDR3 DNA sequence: TGTGCCAGCAGCCCGGGACAGTTTAGTGAAAAACTGTTTTTT.

The CDR3 DNA follows: TGCGCCAGCAGCCAATCAACAGGGGCCAGCTATGGCTACACCTTC. Protein: CASSQSTGASYGYTF. This sequence joins TRBV4-1 and TRBJ1-2; 7 bases are a match to TRBD1. Trimming took 2 bases from V and 4 from J; bases not matched to a gene: 7. CDR1 is MGHRA and CDR2 is YSYEKL in the germline V gene. The CDR3 is 15 residues long.

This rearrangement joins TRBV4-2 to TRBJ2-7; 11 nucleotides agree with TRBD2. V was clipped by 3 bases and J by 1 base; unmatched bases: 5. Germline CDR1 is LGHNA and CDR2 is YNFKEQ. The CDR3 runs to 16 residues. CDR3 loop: CASSHPTSGSSYEQYF. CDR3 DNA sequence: TGTGCCAGCAGCCATCCCACTAGCGGGAGTTCCTACGAGCAGTACTTC.

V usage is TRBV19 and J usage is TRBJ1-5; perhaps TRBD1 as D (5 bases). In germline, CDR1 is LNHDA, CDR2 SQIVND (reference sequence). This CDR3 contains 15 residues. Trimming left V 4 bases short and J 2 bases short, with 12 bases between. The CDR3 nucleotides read TGTGCCAGTAGTACCCAGGGCGCGGGCAATCAGCCCCAGCATTTT. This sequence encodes CASSTQGAGNQPQHF.